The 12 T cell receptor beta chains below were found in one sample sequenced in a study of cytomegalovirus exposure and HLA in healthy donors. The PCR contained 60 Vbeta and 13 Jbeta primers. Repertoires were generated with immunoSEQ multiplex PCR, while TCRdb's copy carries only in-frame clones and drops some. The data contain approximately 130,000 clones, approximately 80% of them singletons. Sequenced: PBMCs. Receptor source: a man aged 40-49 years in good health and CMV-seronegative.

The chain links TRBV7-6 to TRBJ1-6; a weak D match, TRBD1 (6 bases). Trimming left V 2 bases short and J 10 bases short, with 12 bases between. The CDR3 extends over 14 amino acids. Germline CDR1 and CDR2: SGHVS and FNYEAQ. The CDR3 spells CASSLPGVGSPLHF. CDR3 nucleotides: TGTGCCAGCAGCTTACCAGGGGTGGGGTCACCCCTCCACTTT.

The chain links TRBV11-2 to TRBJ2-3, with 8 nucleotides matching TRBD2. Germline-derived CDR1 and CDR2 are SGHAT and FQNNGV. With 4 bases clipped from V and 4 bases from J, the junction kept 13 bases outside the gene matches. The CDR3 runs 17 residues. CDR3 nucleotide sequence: TGTGCCAGCAGCTCGGGGACCGGGGGGGGGTGGGCAGATACGCAGTATTTT. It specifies CASSSGTGGGWADTQYF.

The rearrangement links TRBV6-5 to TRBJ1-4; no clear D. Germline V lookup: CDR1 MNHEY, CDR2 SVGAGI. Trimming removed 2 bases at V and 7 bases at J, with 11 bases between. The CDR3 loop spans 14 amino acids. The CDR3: CASSYRELGEKLFF. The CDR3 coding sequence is TGTGCCAGCAGTTACCGGGAGTTGGGTGAAAAACTGTTTTTT.

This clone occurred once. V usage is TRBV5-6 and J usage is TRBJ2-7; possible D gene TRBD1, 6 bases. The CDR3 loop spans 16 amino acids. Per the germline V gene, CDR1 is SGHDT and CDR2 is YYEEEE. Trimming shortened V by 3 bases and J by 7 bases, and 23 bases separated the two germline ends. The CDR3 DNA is TGTGCCAGCAGCTGGCAAACAGGGACCCTCTGGGGGGAGCAGTACTTC. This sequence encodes CASSWQTGTLWGEQYF. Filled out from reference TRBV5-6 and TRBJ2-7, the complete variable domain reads DAGVTQSPTHLIKTRGQQVTLRCSPKSGHDTVSWYQQALGQGPQFIFQYYEEEERQRGNFPDRFSGHQFPNYSSELNVNALLLGDSALYLCASSWQTGTLWGEQYFGPGTRLTVT.

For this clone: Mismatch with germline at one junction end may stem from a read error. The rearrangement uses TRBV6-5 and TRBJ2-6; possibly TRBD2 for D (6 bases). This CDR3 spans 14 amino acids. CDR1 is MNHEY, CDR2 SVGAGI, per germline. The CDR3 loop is CASRRTGEANGLTF. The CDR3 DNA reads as TGTGCCAGCAGGAGGACCGGGGAGGCCAACGGCCTGACTTTC.

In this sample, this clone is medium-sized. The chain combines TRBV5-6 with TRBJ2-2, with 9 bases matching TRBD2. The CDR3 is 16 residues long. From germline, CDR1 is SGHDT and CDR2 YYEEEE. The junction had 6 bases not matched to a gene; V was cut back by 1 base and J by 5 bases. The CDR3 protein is CASSLKSGRSTGELFF. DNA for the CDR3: TGTGCCAGCAGCTTGAAGAGCGGGAGGAGTACCGGGGAGCTGTTTTTT. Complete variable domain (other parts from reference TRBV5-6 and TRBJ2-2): DAGVTQSPTHLIKTRGQQVTLRCSPKSGHDTVSWYQQALGQGPQFIFQYYEEEERQRGNFPDRFSGHQFPNYSSELNVNALLLGDSALYLCASSLKSGRSTGELFFGEGSRLTVL.

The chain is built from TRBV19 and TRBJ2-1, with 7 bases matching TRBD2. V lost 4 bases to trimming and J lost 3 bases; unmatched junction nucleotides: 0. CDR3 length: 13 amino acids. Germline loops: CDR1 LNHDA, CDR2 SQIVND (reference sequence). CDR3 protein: CASSRDYYNEQFF. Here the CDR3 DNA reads TGTGCCAGTAGTAGGGACTACTACAATGAGCAGTTCTTC.

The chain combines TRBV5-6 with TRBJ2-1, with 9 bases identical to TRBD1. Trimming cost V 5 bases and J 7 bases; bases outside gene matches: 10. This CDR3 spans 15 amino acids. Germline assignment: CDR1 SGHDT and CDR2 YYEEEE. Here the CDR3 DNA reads TGTGCCAGCAGTTCCGGGACAGGGACTATTAATGAGCAGTTCTTC. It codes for CASSSGTGTINEQFF.

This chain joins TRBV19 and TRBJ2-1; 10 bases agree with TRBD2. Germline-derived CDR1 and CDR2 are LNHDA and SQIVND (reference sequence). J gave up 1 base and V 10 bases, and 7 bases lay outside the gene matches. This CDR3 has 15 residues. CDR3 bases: TGTGCCACCCGTCCTAGCGGGAGTTCCTACAATGAGCAGTTCTTC. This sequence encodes CATRPSGSSYNEQFF. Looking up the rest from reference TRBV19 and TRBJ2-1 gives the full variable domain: DGGITQSPKYLFRKEGQNVTLSCEQNLNHDAMYWYRQDPGQGLRLIYYSQIVNDFQKGDIAEGYSVSREKKESFPLTVTSAQKNPTAFYLCATRPSGSSYNEQFFGPGTRLTVL.

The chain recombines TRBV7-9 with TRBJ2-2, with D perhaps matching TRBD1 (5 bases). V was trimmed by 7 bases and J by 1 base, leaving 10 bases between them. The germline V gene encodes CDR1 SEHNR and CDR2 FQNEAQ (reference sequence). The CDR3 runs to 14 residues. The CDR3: CASTKQGNTGELFF. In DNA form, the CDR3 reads TGTGCCAGCACGAAGCAGGGGAACACCGGGGAGCTGTTTTTT. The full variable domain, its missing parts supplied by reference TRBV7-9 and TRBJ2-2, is DTGVSQNPRHKITKRGQNVTFRCDPISEHNRLYWYRQTLGQGPEFLTYFQNEAQLEKSRLLSDRFSAERPKGSFSTLEIQRTEQGDSAMYLCASTKQGNTGELFFGEGSRLTVL.

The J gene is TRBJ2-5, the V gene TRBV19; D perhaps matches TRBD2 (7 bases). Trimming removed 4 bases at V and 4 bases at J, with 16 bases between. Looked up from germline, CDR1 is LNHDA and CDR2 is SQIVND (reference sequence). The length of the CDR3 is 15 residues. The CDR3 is CASSTVRGGRETQYF. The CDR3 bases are TGTGCCAGTAGTACAGTCAGGGGAGGGCGAGAGACCCAGTACTTC.

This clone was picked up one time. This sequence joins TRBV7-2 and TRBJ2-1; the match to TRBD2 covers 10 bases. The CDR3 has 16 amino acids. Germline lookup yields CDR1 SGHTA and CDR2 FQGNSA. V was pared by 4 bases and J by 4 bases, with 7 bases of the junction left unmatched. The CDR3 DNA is TGTGCCAGCAGCTCAGCCGGGACTAGCGCGTACAATGAGCAGTTCTTC. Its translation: CASSSAGTSAYNEQFF.